The 7 T cell receptor beta chains in this list originate from one sample, sequenced in a study of blood T cell repertoires in COVID-19. The data were produced by immunoSEQ multiplex PCR, yet TCRdb's version contains in-frame clones alone and is incomplete. The table has roughly 130,000 clones, approximately 80% seen once. Material: peripheral blood. All receptors derive from a woman aged 55-70 years with acute or convalescent COVID-19.

This clone was observed a handful of times. The rearrangement links TRBV4-2 to TRBJ2-2; D call uncertain. The V end was cut by 0 bases, the J end by 0 bases, with 8 bases between. In germline, CDR1 is LGHNA, CDR2 YNFKEQ. The CDR3 covers 16 residues. The CDR3 loop is CASSQETNSNTGELFF. For the CDR3, the DNA is TGTGCCAGCAGCCAAGAAACCAACTCGAACACCGGGGAGCTGTTTTTT.

The J gene is TRBJ1-1, the V gene TRBV5-1; possibly TRBD1 for D (5 bases). The CDR3 has 14 amino acids. Germline CDR1 reads SGHRS; CDR2 reads YFSETQ. Trimming pared 4 bases from V and 10 bases from J, leaving 20 bases between. The CDR3 sequence: CASSPDTSRVAAFF. DNA of the CDR3: TGCGCCAGCAGCCCTGACACCTCCAGGGTTGCAGCTTTCTTT. The complete variable domain, with remaining parts taken from reference TRBV5-1 and TRBJ1-1, reads KAGVTQTPRYLIKTRGQQVTLSCSPISGHRSVSWYQQTPGQGLQFLFEYFSETQRNKGNFPGRFSGRQFSNSRSEMNVSTLELGDSALYLCASSPDTSRVAAFFGQGTRLTVV.

The J gene is TRBJ2-3, the V gene TRBV9, with 8 bases fitting TRBD2. The CDR3 covers 15 residues. V trimming: 0 bases; J trimming: 2 bases; junction bases outside the gene matches: 2. Germline CDR1 reads SGDLS; CDR2 reads YYNGEE. The CDR3 DNA reads as TGTGCCAGCAGCGTAGCGGGGGGGATCACAGATACGCAGTATTTT. This codes for CASSVAGGITDTQYF.

The rearrangement links TRBV20-1 to TRBJ1-2; possibly TRBD1 for D (5 bases). Germline CDR1 is DFQATT and CDR2 is SNEGSKA (reference sequence). The CDR3 runs to 14 residues. Trimming shortened V by 3 bases and J by 4 bases, and 15 bases separated the two germline ends. The CDR3 here is CSASATDSSYGYTF. The CDR3 DNA is TGCAGTGCTAGTGCAACTGACAGCTCCTATGGCTACACCTTC.

V and J are TRBV6-5 and TRBJ2-1, with 10 bases identical to TRBD1. Losses at the gene ends were 6 bases for V and 9 bases for J; bases not matched to a gene: 11. The length of the CDR3 is 15 residues. The germline V gene encodes CDR1 MNHEY and CDR2 SVGAGI. The CDR3 protein is CASRLTGTGVSEQFF. As DNA, the CDR3 is TGTGCCAGCAGACTGACCGGGACAGGGGTTAGTGAGCAGTTCTTC.

The V call is TRBV6-6, the J call TRBJ1-5; tentative D call: TRBD1 (6 bases). V shed 8 bases and J shed 1 base, with 6 bases lying between them. The germline V gene encodes CDR1 MNHNY and CDR2 SVGAGI (reference sequence). The CDR3 is 12 residues long. CDR3 amino acids: CASQGSNQPQHF. Written as DNA, the CDR3 is TGTGCCAGCCAGGGGAGCAATCAGCCCCAGCATTTT.

The chain combines TRBV30 with TRBJ1-2, with 10 nucleotides matching TRBD1. From germline, CDR1 is GTSNPN and CDR2 SVGIG (reference sequence). Trimming cost V 3 bases and J 2 bases; bases outside gene matches: 9. The CDR3 has 16 amino acids. In DNA, the CDR3 is TGTGCCTGGAGGGCTCACTTGACAGGGGGCAACTATGGCTACACCTTC. This encodes CAWRAHLTGGNYGYTF.